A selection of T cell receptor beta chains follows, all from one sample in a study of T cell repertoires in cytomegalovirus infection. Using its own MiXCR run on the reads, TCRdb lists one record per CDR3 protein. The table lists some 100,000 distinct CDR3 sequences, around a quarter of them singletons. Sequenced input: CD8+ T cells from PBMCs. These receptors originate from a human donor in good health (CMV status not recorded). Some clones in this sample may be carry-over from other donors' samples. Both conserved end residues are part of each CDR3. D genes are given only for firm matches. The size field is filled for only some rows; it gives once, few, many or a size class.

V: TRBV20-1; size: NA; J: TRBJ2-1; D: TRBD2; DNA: TGCAGTGCTAGAGTCCCTTTAGCGGGAGCGAACTCCTACAATGAGCAGTTCTTC; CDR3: CSARVPLAGANSYNEQFF
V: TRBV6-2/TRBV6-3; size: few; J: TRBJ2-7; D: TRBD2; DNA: TGTGCCAGCCTAGCGGGACTCTACGAGCAGTACTTC; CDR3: CASLAGLYEQYF
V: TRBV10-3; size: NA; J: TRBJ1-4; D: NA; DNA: TGTGCCATCAGCTACGACACCTCGGGTGAAAAACTGTTTTTT; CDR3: CAISYDTSGEKLFF
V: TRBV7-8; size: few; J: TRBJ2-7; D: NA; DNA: TGTGCCAGCAGCCCGACACTCCACTACGAGCAGTACTTC; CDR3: CASSPTLHYEQYF
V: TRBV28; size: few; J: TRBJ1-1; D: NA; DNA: TGTGCCAGCAGTTTTGCGCGATCGGGGGAAGCTTTCTTT; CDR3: CASSFARSGEAFF
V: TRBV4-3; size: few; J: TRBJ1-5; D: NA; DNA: TGCGCCAGCAGCCAAGATCGGAGCGGGGGGAATCAGCCCCAGCATTTT; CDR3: CASSQDRSGGNQPQHF
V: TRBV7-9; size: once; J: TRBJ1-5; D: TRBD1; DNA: TGTGCCAGCAGCGCGACAGGGAATCAGCCCCAGCATTTT; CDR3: CASSATGNQPQHF
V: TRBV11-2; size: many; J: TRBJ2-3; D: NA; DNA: TGTGCCACTGGGGCCGGCACAGATACGCAGTATTTT; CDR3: CATGAGTDTQYF
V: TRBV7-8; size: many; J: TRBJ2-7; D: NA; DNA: TGTGCCAGCAGCTTGCGGCAGACCTACGAGCAGTACTTC; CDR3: CASSLRQTYEQYF
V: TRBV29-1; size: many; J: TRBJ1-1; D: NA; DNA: TGCAGCGTTGAAGAGGGGGCGATTGAAGCTTTCTTT; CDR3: CSVEEGAIEAFF
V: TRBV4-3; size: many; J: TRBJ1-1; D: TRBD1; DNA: TGCGCCAGCAGCCCGGGACAGCTGAACACTGAAGCTTTCTTT; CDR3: CASSPGQLNTEAFF